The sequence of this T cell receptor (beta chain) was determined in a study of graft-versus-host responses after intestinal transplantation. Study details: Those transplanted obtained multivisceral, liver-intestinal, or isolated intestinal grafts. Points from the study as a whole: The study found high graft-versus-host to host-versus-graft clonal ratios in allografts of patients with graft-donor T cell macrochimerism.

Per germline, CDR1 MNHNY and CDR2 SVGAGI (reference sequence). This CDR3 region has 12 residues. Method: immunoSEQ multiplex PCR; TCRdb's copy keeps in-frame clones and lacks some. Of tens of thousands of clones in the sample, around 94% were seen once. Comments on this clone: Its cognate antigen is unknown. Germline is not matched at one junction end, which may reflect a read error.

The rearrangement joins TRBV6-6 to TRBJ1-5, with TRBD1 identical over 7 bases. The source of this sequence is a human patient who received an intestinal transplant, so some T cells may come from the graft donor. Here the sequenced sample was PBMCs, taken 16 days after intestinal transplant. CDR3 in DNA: TGTGCCAGCAGTTACTCCGGACAGGCCGGCCCCTTT. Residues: CASSYSGQAGPF.